The 7 T cell receptor beta chains given below trace back to one sample, sequenced in a study of graft-versus-host responses after intestinal transplantation. Measured with immunoSEQ multiplex PCR; TCRdb has only the in-frame clones, and not every one. The repertoire includes approximately 100,000 clones, about 84% of them detected once, and about 1.5% sits in the top ten. Material: PBMCs, obtained 255 days after intestinal transplant. The receptors were gathered from a human patient who received an intestinal transplant, so some T cells may come from the graft donor.

The J gene is TRBJ2-1, the V gene TRBV11-2, with 8 bases aligning to TRBD2. V lost 3 bases to trimming and J lost 0 bases; unmatched junction nucleotides: 4. The CDR3 sequence is 16 residues long. CDR1 SGHAT and CDR2 FQNNGV come from the germline V gene. CDR3 sequence (DNA): TGTGCCAGCAGCTTTCCGGGAGGGTACTCCTACAATGAGCAGTTCTTC. Protein product: CASSFPGGYSYNEQFF.

This chain links TRBV6-5 with TRBJ1-4, with a possible D match to TRBD1 (5 bases). V dropped 6 bases and J dropped 3 bases, with 14 bases sitting between them. This CDR3 has 15 amino acids. Looked up from germline, CDR1 is MNHEY and CDR2 is SVGAGI. The CDR3 bases are TGTGCCAGCAGACGGACGGGGGTGGCTAATGAAAAACTGTTTTTT. Translating it yields CASRRTGVANEKLFF.

The chain joins TRBV7-2 to TRBJ2-7; possible D gene TRBD2, 5 bases. Trimming left V 5 bases short and J 0 bases short, with 14 bases between. The CDR3 is 15 amino acids. Germline-derived CDR1 and CDR2 are SGHTA and FQGNSA. CDR3 nucleotides: TGTGCCAGCAGCGCCCAACTAGGGCTCTCCTACGAGCAGTACTTC. Translated: CASSAQLGLSYEQYF.

The chain couples TRBV7-9 to TRBJ1-1; weak D call: TRBD1 (6 bases). The V end was cut by 4 bases, the J end by 1 base, with 7 bases between. Germline V gene sequence: CDR1 SEHNR, CDR2 FQNEAQ (reference sequence). The CDR3 loop spans 13 amino acids. CDR3 loop: CASSWGQNTEAFF. CDR3 nucleotides: TGTGCCAGCAGCTGGGGACAGAACACTGAAGCTTTCTTT.

In this sample, this clone turned up once. The genes are TRBV2 and TRBJ2-7; D gene unclear. The CDR3 totals 14 residues. V lost 2 bases, J lost 2 bases, and 10 bases lay in between. CDR1 and CDR2 (germline): SNHLY, FYNNEI. The CDR3 region is CASSEFDFAYEQYV. Written as DNA, the CDR3 is TGTGCCAGCAGTGAATTCGACTTTGCCTACGAGCAGTACGTC.

The genes are TRBV6-5 and TRBJ1-3, with D possibly TRBD1 on 5 matching bases. There are 16 residues in the CDR3. Trimming pared 2 bases from V and 0 bases from J, leaving 11 bases between. The germline gives CDR1 MNHEY, CDR2 SVGAGI. The CDR3 is CASSYIDRDSGNTIYF. As DNA, the CDR3 is TGTGCCAGCAGTTACATCGACAGAGACTCTGGAAACACCATATATTTT.

The rearrangement uses TRBV7-2 and TRBJ1-5; TRBD1 aligns across 7 bases. The CDR3 spans 14 residues. The germline gives CDR1 SGHTA, CDR2 FQGNSA. Trimming at V came to 4 bases and at J to 5 bases, leaving 5 bases not matched to a gene. The CDR3 DNA follows: TGTGCCAGCAGCTCGACAGGGTTTGATCAGCCCCAGCATTTT. It encodes CASSSTGFDQPQHF. Combining the CDR3 with reference TRBV7-2 and TRBJ1-5 gives the whole variable domain GAGVSQSPSNKVTEKGKDVELRCDPISGHTALYWYRQSLGQGLEFLIYFQGNSAPDKSGLPSDRFSAERTGGSVSTLTIQRTQQEDSAVYLCASSSTGFDQPQHFGDGTRLSIL.